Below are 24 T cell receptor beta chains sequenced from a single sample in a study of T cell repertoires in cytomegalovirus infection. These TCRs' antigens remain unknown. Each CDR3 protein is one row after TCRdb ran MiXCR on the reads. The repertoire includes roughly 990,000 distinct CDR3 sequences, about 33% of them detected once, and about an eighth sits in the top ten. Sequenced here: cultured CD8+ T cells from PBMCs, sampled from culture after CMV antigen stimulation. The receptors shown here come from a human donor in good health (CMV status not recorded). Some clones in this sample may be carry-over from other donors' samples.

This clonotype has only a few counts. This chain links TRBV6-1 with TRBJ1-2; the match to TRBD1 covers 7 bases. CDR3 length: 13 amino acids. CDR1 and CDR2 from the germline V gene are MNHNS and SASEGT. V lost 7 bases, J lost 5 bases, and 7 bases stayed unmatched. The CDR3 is CASIRTGGYGYTF. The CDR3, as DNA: TGTGCCAGCATTCGGACAGGTGGATATGGCTACACCTTC.

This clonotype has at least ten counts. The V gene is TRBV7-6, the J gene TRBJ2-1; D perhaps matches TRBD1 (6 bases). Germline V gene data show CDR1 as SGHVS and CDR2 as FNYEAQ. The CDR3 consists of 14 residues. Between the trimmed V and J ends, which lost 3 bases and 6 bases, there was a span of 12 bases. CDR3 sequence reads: CASSLRQGFNEQFF. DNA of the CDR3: TGTGCCAGCAGCTTGCGGCAGGGGTTCAATGAGCAGTTCTTC.

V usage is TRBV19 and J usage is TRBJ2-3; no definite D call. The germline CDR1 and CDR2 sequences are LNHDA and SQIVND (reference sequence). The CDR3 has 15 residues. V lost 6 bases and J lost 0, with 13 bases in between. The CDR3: CASSLLRTSTDTQYF. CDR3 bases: TGTGCCAGTAGCCTCTTGCGGACGAGCACAGATACGCAGTATTTT.

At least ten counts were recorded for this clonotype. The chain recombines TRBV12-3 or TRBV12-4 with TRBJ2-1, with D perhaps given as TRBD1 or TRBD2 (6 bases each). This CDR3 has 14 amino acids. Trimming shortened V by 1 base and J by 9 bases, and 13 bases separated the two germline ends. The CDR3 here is CASSLVPGAGEQFF. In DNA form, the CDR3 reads TGTGCCAGCAGTTTAGTTCCGGGGGCGGGTGAGCAGTTCTTC.

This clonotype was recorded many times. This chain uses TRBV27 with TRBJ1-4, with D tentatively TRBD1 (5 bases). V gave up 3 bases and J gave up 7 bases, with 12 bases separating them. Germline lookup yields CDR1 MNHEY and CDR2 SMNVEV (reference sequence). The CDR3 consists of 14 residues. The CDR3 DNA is TGTGCCAGCAGTTTTGGGGCAGGGAGTGAAAAACTGTTTTTT. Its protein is CASSFGAGSEKLFF.

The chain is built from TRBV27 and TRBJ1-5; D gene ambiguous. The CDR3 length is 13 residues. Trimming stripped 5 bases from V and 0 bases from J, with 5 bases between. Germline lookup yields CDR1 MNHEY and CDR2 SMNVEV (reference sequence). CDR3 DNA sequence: TGTGCCAGCAGTGTCCTTAGCAATCAGCCCCAGCATTTT. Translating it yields CASSVLSNQPQHF.

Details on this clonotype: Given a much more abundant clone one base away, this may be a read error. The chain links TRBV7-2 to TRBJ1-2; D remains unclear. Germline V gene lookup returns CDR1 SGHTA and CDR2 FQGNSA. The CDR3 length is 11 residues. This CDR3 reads CVSSSVYGYTF. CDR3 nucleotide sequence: TGTGTCAGCAGCTCCGTATATGGCTACACCTTC. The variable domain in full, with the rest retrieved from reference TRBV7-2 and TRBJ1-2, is GAGVSQSPSNKVTEKGKDVELRCDPISGHTALYWYRQSLGQGLEFLIYFQGNSAPDKSGLPSDRFSAERTGGSVSTLTIQRTQQEDSAVYLCVSSSVYGYTFGSGTRLTVV.

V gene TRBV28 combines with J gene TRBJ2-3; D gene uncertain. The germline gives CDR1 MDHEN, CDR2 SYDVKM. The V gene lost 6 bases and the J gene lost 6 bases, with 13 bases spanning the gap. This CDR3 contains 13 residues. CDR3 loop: CASSPPDPDTQYF. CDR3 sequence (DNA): TGTGCCAGCAGCCCCCCCGACCCGGATACGCAGTATTTT.

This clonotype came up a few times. The CDR3 reads CSAPGTDANTGELFF. For the CDR3, the DNA is TGCAGCGCTCCCGGGACAGACGCGAACACCGGGGAGCTGTTTTTT. This chain joins TRBV29-1 and TRBJ2-2; 7 bases agree with TRBD1. CDR3 length: 15 residues. J lost 0 bases, V lost 7 bases, and 8 bases had no gene match. Germline V gene lookup returns CDR1 SQVTM and CDR2 ANQGSEA.

CDR3 in amino acids: CASNAGVVYNEQFF. For the CDR3, the DNA is TGTGCCAGCAATGCAGGCGTTGTCTACAATGAGCAGTTCTTC. The chain links TRBV27 to TRBJ2-1; D remains unclear. The CDR3 runs 14 residues. With 7 bases removed from V and 3 bases from J, the gap between germline ends came to 13 bases. Per the germline V gene, CDR1 is MNHEY and CDR2 is SMNVEV (reference sequence).

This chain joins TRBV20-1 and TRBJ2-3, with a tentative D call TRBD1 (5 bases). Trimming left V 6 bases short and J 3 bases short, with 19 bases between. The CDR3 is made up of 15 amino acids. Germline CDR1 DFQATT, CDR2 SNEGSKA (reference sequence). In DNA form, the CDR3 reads TGCAGTGCCCCAGACCGGCAGGGTGGAACAGATACGCAGTATTTT. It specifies CSAPDRQGGTDTQYF.

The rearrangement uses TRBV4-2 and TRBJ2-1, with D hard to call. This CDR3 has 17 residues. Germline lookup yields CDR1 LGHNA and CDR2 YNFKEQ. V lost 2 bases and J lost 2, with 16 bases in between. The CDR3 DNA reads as TGTGCCAGCAGCCAAATGATGGGATTTGGGGCCTACAATGAGCAGTTCTTC. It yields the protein CASSQMMGFGAYNEQFF.

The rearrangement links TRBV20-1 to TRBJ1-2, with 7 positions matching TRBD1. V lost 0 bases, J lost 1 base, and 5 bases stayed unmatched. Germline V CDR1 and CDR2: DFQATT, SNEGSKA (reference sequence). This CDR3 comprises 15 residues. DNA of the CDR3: TGCAGTGCTAGAGATTCACAGGGGATTAACTATGGCTACACCTTC. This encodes CSARDSQGINYGYTF.

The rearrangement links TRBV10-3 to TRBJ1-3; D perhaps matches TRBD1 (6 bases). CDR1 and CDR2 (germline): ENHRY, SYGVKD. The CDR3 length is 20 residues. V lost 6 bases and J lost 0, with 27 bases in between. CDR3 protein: CAIRRWGETTGYNSGNTIYF. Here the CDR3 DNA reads TGTGCCATCAGAAGATGGGGGGAAACGACAGGATATAACTCTGGAAACACCATATATTTT.

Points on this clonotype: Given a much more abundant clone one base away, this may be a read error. The CDR3 bases are TGTGCCAGCAGCCTGACAGGGAGAGTTGATACGCAGTATTTT. It yields the protein CASSLTGRVDTQYF. J is TRBJ2-3 and V is TRBV7-6; 7 nucleotides line up with TRBD1. After removal of 5 bases from V and 6 bases from J, the junction contained 8 bases not matched to a gene. The CDR3 has 14 amino acids. The germline CDR1 and CDR2 sequences are SGHVS and FNYEAQ.

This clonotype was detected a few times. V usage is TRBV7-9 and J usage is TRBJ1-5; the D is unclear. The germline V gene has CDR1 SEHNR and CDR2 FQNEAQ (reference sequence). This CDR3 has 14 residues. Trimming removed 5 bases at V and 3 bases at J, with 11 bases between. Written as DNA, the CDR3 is TGTGCCAGCAGCCTGGACGCCTACAATCAGCCCCAGCATTTT. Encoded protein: CASSLDAYNQPQHF. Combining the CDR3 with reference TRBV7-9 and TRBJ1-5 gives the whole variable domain DTGVSQNPRHKITKRGQNVTFRCDPISEHNRLYWYRQTLGQGPEFLTYFQNEAQLEKSRLLSDRFSAERPKGSFSTLEIQRTEQGDSAMYLCASSLDAYNQPQHFGDGTRLSIL.

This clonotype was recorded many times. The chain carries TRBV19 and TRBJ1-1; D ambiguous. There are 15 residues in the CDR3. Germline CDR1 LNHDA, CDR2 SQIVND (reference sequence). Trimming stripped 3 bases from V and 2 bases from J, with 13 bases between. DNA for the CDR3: TGTGCCAGTAGTATGTATTTGGGCCCAAACACTGAAGCTTTCTTT. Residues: CASSMYLGPNTEAFF.

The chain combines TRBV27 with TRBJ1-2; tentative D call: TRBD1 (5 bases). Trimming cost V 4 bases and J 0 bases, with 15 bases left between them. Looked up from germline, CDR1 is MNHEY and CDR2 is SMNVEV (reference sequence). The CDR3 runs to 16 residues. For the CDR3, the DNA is TGTGCCAGCAGTTCCCTCAACAGGTTCGCTAACTATGGCTACACCTTC. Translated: CASSSLNRFANYGYTF.

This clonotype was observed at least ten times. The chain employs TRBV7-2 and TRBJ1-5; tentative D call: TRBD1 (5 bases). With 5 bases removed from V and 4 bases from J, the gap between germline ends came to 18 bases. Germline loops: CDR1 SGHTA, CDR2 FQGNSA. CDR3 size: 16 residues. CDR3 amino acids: CASSPRPGTMNQPQHF. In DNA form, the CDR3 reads TGTGCCAGCAGCCCCCGCCCGGGGACGATGAATCAGCCCCAGCATTTT.

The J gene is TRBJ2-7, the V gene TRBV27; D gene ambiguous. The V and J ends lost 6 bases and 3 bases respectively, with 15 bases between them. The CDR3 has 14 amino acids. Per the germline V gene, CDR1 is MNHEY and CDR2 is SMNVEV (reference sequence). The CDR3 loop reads CASRNGLIGYEQYF. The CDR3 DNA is TGTGCCAGCAGGAACGGGCTCATTGGCTACGAGCAGTACTTC.

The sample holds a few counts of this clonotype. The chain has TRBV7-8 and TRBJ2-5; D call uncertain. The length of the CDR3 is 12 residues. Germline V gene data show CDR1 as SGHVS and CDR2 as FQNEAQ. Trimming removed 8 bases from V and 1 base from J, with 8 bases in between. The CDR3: CASHPTQETQYF. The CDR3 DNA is TGTGCCAGCCATCCTACCCAAGAGACCCAGTACTTC.

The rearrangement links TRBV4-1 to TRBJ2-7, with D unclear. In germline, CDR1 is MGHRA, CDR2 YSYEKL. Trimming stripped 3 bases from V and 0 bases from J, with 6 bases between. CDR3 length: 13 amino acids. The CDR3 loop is CASSQKVSYEQYF. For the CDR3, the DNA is TGCGCCAGCAGCCAGAAAGTCTCCTACGAGCAGTACTTC.

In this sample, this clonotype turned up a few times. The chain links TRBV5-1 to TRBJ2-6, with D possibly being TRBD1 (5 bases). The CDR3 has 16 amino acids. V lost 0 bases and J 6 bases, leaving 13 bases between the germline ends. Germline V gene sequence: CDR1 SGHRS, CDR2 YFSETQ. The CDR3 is CASSLAQGALANVLTF. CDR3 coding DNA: TGCGCCAGCAGCTTGGCCCAGGGCGCTCTGGCCAACGTCCTGACTTTC.

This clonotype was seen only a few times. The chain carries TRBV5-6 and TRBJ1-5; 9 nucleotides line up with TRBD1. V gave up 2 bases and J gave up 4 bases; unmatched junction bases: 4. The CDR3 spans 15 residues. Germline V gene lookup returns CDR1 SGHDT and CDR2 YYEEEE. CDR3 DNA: TGTGCCAGCAGCTTTTTAGGGACAGGGAATCAGCCCCAGCATTTT. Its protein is CASSFLGTGNQPQHF.